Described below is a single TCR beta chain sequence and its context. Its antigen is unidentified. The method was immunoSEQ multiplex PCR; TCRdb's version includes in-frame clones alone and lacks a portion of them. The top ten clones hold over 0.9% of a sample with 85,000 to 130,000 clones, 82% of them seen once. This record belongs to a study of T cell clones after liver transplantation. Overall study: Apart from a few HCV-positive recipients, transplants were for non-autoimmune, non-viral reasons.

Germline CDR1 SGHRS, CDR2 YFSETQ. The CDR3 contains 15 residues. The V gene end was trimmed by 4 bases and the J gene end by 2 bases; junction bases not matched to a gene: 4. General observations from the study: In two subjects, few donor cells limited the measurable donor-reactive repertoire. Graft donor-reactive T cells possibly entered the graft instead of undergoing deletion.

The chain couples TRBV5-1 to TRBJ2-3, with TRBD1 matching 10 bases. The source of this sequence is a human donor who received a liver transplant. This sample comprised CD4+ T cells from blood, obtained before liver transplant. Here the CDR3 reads CASSKGQGFTDTQYF. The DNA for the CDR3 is TGCGCCAGCAGCAAGGGACAGGGGTTCACAGATACGCAGTATTTT.